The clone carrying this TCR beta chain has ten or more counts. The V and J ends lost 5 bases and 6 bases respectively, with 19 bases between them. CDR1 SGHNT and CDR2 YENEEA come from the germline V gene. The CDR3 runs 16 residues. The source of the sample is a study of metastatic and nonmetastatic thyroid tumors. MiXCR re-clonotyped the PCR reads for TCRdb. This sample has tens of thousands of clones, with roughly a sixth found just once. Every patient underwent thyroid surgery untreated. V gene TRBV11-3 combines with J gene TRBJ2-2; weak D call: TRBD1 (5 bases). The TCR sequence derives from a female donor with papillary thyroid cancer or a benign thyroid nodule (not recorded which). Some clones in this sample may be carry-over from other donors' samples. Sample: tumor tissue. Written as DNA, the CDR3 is TGTGCCAGCAGCCCCCAGCGAACAGGCAGGGCCGGGGAGCTGTTTTTT. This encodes CASSPQRTGRAGELFF.